This T cell receptor beta chain originates from a study of tumor-infiltrating lymphocytes in primary liver carcinoma. Study as a whole: Surgeons resected the patients' primary liver carcinomas.

General study points: Blood's top-250-clone fraction was significantly lower than that of tumors (p = 0.039).

As concerns this clonotype: Antigen specificity is unknown. Compared with germline, one end of the junction differs, possibly owing to a read error.

The study extracted blood RNA from unsorted whole blood and also extracted germline DNA. A primer in the constant region served to generate TCR beta cDNA from approximately 450 ng of total RNA. It was through three nested multiplex PCR rounds of slightly modified ARM-PCR that TCR beta libraries arose. With TRBV1-TRBV30 forward primers and a C-beta reverse primer, the first two PCR rounds were run for about 10 cycles each. TCRdb fed the multiplex PCR reads into MiXCR, producing one record per CDR3 protein. The sample records under 200,000 distinct CDR3 sequences, about 61% being singletons. This CDR3 is 13 amino acids long.

The chain links TRBV12-3 or TRBV12-4 to TRBJ1-1, with D unclear. The sequence came from a woman aged 60-75 years with primary liver carcinoma and hepatitis B virus infection. Sample: peripheral blood. CDR3 region: CASSPGLNTKAFF. The CDR3 DNA reads as TGTGCCAGCAGTCCTGGCCTGAACACTAAAGCTTTCTTT.